The sequence of this T cell receptor beta chain was determined in a study of esophageal squamous cell carcinoma under preoperative chemotherapy. This clonotype was seen a handful of times. V was clipped by 5 bases and J by 13 bases, with 12 bases between them. The CDR3 extends over 11 amino acids. CDR1 and CDR2 from the germline V gene are LNHDA and SQIVND (reference sequence). TCRdb used MiXCR to reprocess the PCR reads, holding one entry per CDR3 protein. The repertoire includes about 32,000 distinct CDR3 sequences, 40% to 65% of them detected once, and 23% sits in the top ten. Noted time point: after preoperative PTX-NDP chemotherapy.

The sample here was taken from a patient given preoperative chemotherapy. The chain is built from TRBV19 and TRBJ2-1, with D maybe TRBD2 (5 bases). This sequence originates from a human donor with esophageal squamous cell carcinoma. The donor label of this sample is uncertain. CDR3 sequence reads: CASSDREGQFF. In nucleotides, the CDR3 is TGTGCCAGTAGTGATCGGGAAGGCCAGTTCTTC.